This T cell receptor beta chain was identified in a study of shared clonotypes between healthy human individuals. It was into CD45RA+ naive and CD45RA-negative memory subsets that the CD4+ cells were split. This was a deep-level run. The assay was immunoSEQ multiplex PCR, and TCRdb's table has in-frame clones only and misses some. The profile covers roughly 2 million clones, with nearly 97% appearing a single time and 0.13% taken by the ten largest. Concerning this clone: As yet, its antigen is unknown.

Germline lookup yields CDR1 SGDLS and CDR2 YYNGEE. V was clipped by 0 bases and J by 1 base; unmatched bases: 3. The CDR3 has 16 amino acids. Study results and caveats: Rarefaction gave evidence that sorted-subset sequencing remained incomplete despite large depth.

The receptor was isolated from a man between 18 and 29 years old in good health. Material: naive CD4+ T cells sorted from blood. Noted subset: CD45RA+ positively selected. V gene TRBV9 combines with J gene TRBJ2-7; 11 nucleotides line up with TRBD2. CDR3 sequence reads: CASSVGASGGSYEQYF. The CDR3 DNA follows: TGTGCCAGCAGCGTAGGGGCTAGCGGGGGGTCCTACGAGCAGTACTTC.